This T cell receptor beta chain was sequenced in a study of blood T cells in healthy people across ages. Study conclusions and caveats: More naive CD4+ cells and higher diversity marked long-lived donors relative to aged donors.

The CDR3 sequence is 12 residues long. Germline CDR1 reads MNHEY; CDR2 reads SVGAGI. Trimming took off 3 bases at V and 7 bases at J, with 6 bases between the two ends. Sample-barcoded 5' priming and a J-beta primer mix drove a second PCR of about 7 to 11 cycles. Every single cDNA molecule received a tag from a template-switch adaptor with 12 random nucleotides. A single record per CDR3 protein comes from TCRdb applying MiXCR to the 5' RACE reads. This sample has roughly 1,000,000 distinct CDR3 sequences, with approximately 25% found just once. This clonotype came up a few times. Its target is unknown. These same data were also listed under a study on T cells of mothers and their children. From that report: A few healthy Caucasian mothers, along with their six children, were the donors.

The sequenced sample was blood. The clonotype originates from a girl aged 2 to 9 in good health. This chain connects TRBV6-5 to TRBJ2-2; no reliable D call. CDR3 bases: TGTGCCAGCAGTTATAAGGGCGGGGAGCTGTTTTTT. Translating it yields CASSYKGGELFF.